This TCR beta chain is drawn from a study of STAT3 mutations in large granular lymphocyte leukemia. Study-level points and caveats: Every T-cell large granular lymphocyte leukemia patient had at least one immunodominant TCR beta clonotype. TCR clonotype switching after therapy occurred in about 30% of the 18 patients.

The assay was immunoSEQ multiplex PCR, and TCRdb's table has in-frame clones only and misses some. The table records approximately 12,000 clones, about 80% of them present only once. This CDR3 is built from 14 residues. Trimming took off 3 bases at V and 3 bases at J, with 8 bases between the two ends. Germline CDR1 is SEHNR and CDR2 is FQNEAQ (reference sequence). Note on this clone: Its antigen is still unknown.

The TCR originated in a man between 60 and 75 years old with T-cell large granular lymphocyte leukemia. Some clones in this sample may be carry-over from other donors' samples. The chain employs TRBV7-9 and TRBJ2-2, with D unclear. The sample comprised peripheral blood mononuclear cells. The CDR3 bases are TGTGCCAGCAGCTTTGACTCCGACACCGGGGAGCTGTTTTTT. Protein: CASSFDSDTGELFF.